These 24 T cell receptor beta chains came from one sample sequenced in a study of T cells after yellow fever vaccination. TCRdb re-analysed the 5' RACE reads in MiXCR, keeping a single row per CDR3 protein. The data contain 400,000 or so distinct CDR3 sequences, 18% of them singletons. Material: PBMCs, obtained before the yellow fever booster vaccination. These receptors all come from a man aged 18 to 29 who received the YFV17D yellow fever vaccine.

This clonotype was counted only a few times. The chain employs TRBV10-2 and TRBJ2-7, with D perhaps TRBD2 (5 bases). Trimming pared 6 bases from V and 6 bases from J, leaving 12 bases between. The CDR3 has 12 amino acids. Germline V gene data show CDR1 as WSHSY and CDR2 as SAAADI. The CDR3 coding sequence is TGCGCCAGCAGAGAACGGGAATCCGAGCAGTACGTC. It encodes CASRERESEQYV.

Comment on this clonotype: One junction end disagrees with the germline gene, perhaps due to a read error. The V gene is TRBV20-1, the J gene TRBJ1-6; D perhaps matches TRBD1 (5 bases). Germline V gene sequence: CDR1 DFQATT, CDR2 SNEGSKA (reference sequence). The CDR3 contains 15 residues. CDR3 nucleotide sequence: TGCAGTGCCAGAGCCGGAGGGGCGGATAATTCACCCCTCCACTTT. Amino acid sequence: CSARAGGADNSPLHF.

The genes are TRBV7-2 and TRBJ1-2; D ambiguous. Germline V gives CDR1 SGHTA, CDR2 FQGNSA. Trimming cost V 2 bases and J 2 bases, with 6 bases left between them. The CDR3 covers 13 residues. CDR3 in amino acids: CASSLKWNYGYTF. The CDR3 nucleotides are TGTGCCAGCAGCTTAAAGTGGAACTATGGCTACACCTTC.

This clonotype came up many times. The genes are TRBV15 and TRBJ1-2; weak D call: TRBD1 (6 bases). Germline V gene sequence: CDR1 LNHNV, CDR2 YYDKDF (reference sequence). The CDR3 length is 14 residues. Trimming removed 0 bases at V and 3 bases at J, with 8 bases between. The CDR3 sequence: CATSREAGDYGYTF. In DNA form, the CDR3 reads TGTGCCACCAGCAGAGAAGCAGGGGACTATGGCTACACCTTC.

This clonotype was picked up a small number of times. The chain uses TRBV7-7 and TRBJ2-5; D is unclear. CDR1 and CDR2 from the germline V gene are SSHAT and FNYEAQ (reference sequence). The CDR3 contains 14 residues. Trimming pared 3 bases from V and 0 bases from J, leaving 8 bases between. In nucleotides, the CDR3 is TGTGCCAGCAGCTTGAACGGTAACCAAGAGACCCAGTACTTC. Its protein is CASSLNGNQETQYF.

The chain couples TRBV18 to TRBJ1-6, with 7 bases that match TRBD1. V lost 4 bases and J lost 0; bases outside the gene matches: 6. The CDR3 sequence is 17 residues long. Germline assignment: CDR1 KGHSH and CDR2 LQKENI. CDR3 DNA: TGTGCCAGCTCACAGGACAGGTTATTCTCCTATAATTCACCCCTCCACTTT. Amino acid sequence: CASSQDRLFSYNSPLHF.

This clonotype was detected a few times. The rearrangement links TRBV5-8 to TRBJ2-7; D uncertain. The CDR3 loop spans 14 amino acids. CDR1 is SGHTS and CDR2 is YDEGEE in the germline V gene. With 1 base removed from V and 4 bases from J, the gap between germline ends came to 12 bases. This CDR3 is CASSLMPGPYEQYV. The CDR3 coding sequence is TGTGCCAGCAGCTTGATGCCCGGACCTTACGAGCAGTACGTC.

In this sample, this clonotype turned up a few times. The rearrangement joins TRBV5-1 to TRBJ2-3; possible D gene TRBD1, 6 bases. From germline, CDR1 is SGHRS and CDR2 YFSETQ. This CDR3 region has 15 residues. V lost 0 bases to trimming and J lost 4 bases, with 12 bases between them. The CDR3 spells CASSLAPPGADTQYF. CDR3 bases: TGCGCCAGCAGCTTGGCCCCCCCAGGGGCAGATACGCAGTATTTT. The full variable domain, in which reference TRBV5-1 and TRBJ2-3 provide the parts outside the CDR3, is KAGVTQTPRYLIKTRGQQVTLSCSPISGHRSVSWYQQTPGQGLQFLFEYFSETQRNKGNFPGRFSGRQFSNSRSEMNVSTLELGDSALYLCASSLAPPGADTQYFGPGTRLTVL.

This clonotype was found a few times. The V gene is TRBV5-1, the J gene TRBJ1-6, with 9 nucleotides matching TRBD1. Germline CDR1 SGHRS, CDR2 YFSETQ. Trimming cost V 4 bases and J 8 bases; bases outside gene matches: 1. CDR3 length: 13 amino acids. The CDR3 region is CASSRDRDSPLHF. The CDR3 DNA follows: TGCGCCAGCAGCAGGGACAGGGATTCACCCCTCCACTTT.

J is TRBJ2-3 and V is TRBV27; D remains ambiguous. This CDR3 region has 15 residues. Germline CDR1 and CDR2: MNHEY and SMNVEV (reference sequence). The V gene lost 3 bases and the J gene lost 5 bases, with 15 bases spanning the gap. The CDR3 sequence: CASSLSSPSVDTQYF. The CDR3 DNA reads TGTGCCAGCAGTTTGAGTTCCCCCAGCGTAGATACGCAGTATTTT.

The genes are TRBV12-3 or TRBV12-4 and TRBJ2-1; 12 bases align to TRBD2. The CDR3 totals 16 residues. The V gene end was trimmed by 2 bases and the J gene end by 9 bases; junction bases not matched to a gene: 8. The CDR3 loop is CASSLLAGGPRGEQFF. The DNA of the CDR3 is TGTGCCAGCAGTTTACTAGCGGGGGGGCCGCGGGGTGAGCAGTTCTTC.

The chain joins TRBV4-1 to TRBJ2-1; 8 positions agree with TRBD1. The CDR3 loop spans 16 amino acids. Trimming at V came to 5 bases and at J to 4 bases, leaving 10 bases not matched to a gene. Germline-derived CDR1 and CDR2 are MGHRA and YSYEKL. The CDR3 DNA follows: TGCGCCAGCAGCATTCGGACAGGGACGATTTACAATGAGCAGTTCTTC. Protein product: CASSIRTGTIYNEQFF.

In this sample, this clonotype turned up a few times. The chain combines TRBV4-3 with TRBJ1-2; 9 nucleotides agree with TRBD1. The CDR3 extends over 15 amino acids. V was clipped by 3 bases and J by 4 bases; unmatched bases: 6. Germline V gene sequence: CDR1 LGHNA, CDR2 YSLEER. This chain's CDR3 is CASSHLDRGRYGYTF. The CDR3 DNA reads as TGCGCCAGCAGCCACCTGGACAGGGGTCGCTATGGCTACACCTTC.

There are a few counts of this clonotype. The chain uses TRBV6-2 or TRBV6-3 and TRBJ2-7; weak D call: TRBD1 (6 bases). Trimming stripped 8 bases from V and 2 bases from J, with 16 bases between. CDR1 and CDR2 from the germline V gene are MNHEY and SVGEGT. The CDR3 is 14 amino acids. The CDR3 protein is CASLTRDNPYEQYF. The CDR3 DNA reads TGTGCCAGCCTCACCCGGGACAACCCCTACGAGCAGTACTTC.

The chain couples TRBV6-2 or TRBV6-3 to TRBJ2-3; unclear D gene. The ends were cut back, 11 bases at V and 2 bases at J, with 14 bases in the middle. CDR1 is MNHEY and CDR2 is SVGEGT in the germline V gene. This CDR3 region has 13 residues. Here the CDR3 DNA reads TGTGCCGAAAGCTCGGGTATCACAGATACGCAGTATTTT. Translation gives CAESSGITDTQYF.

This clonotype was detected a few times. The chain has TRBV20-1 and TRBJ2-2; possible D gene TRBD1, 6 bases. Germline CDR1 and CDR2: DFQATT and SNEGSKA (reference sequence). This CDR3 has 14 residues. Trimming shortened V by 5 bases and J by 6 bases, and 16 bases separated the two germline ends. The CDR3 DNA is TGCAGTGCTTTCAGGGTCAAGGGGGCCGGGGAGCTGTTTTTT. The encoded protein is CSAFRVKGAGELFF.

This clonotype has just a few counts. This sequence joins TRBV12-3 or TRBV12-4 and TRBJ1-5; 8 positions match TRBD1. Trimming cost V 5 bases and J 6 bases; bases outside gene matches: 6. The CDR3 extends over 14 amino acids. The CDR3 reads CASSPGGEGQPQHF. In DNA form, the CDR3 reads TGTGCCAGCAGTCCAGGGGGCGAAGGTCAGCCCCAGCATTTT.

The genes are TRBV27 and TRBJ2-1, with unresolved D. CDR1 is MNHEY and CDR2 is SMNVEV in the germline V gene (reference sequence). Trimming took 6 bases from V and 2 from J, leaving 8 bases between them. This CDR3 spans 13 amino acids. The CDR3 DNA is TGTGCCAGCAGCCCCCGTCCCTACAATGAGCAGTTCTTC. This codes for CASSPRPYNEQFF.

The sample holds a few counts of this clonotype. The V gene is TRBV27, the J gene TRBJ1-5; a possible D gene is TRBD1 (5 bases). V was shortened by 0 bases and J by 3 bases, with 12 bases between the two germline ends. The CDR3 consists of 16 residues. Germline V gene lookup returns CDR1 MNHEY and CDR2 SMNVEV (reference sequence). The CDR3 sequence: CASSLSGPLYNQPQHF. In nucleotides, the CDR3 is TGTGCCAGCAGTTTATCGGGGCCCCTCTACAATCAGCCCCAGCATTTT.

The chain links TRBV7-3 to TRBJ1-2, with D possibly matching TRBD1 (5 bases). The ends were cut back, 5 bases at V and 0 bases at J, with 19 bases in the middle. The CDR3 extends over 17 amino acids. Germline lookup yields CDR1 SGHTA and CDR2 FQGTGA. The chain's CDR3 is CASSAGLTRRSNYGYTF. CDR3 DNA sequence: TGTGCCAGCAGCGCGGGACTAACTCGCCGGTCTAACTATGGCTACACCTTC.

V gene TRBV7-2 combines with J gene TRBJ2-7; TRBD1 is a possible D gene (6 bases). Germline loops: CDR1 SGHTA, CDR2 FQGNSA. The CDR3 extends over 15 amino acids. Between the trimmed V and J ends, which lost 1 base and 2 bases, there was a span of 12 bases. The CDR3 sequence is CASSLGVQGTYEQYF. In DNA, the CDR3 is TGTGCCAGCAGCTTAGGTGTTCAGGGGACCTACGAGCAGTACTTC.

A few counts support this clonotype. This chain uses TRBV10-3 with TRBJ2-2; no definite D call. Germline V gene lookup returns CDR1 ENHRY and CDR2 SYGVKD. The V gene lost 8 bases and the J gene lost 1 base, with 5 bases spanning the gap. CDR3 size: 12 residues. The CDR3 loop reads CAIQRNTGELFF. For the CDR3, the DNA is TGTGCCATCCAGAGGAACACCGGGGAGCTGTTTTTT.

V usage is TRBV7-9 and J usage is TRBJ2-2; D is unclear. Germline assignment: CDR1 SEHNR and CDR2 FQNEAQ (reference sequence). With 5 bases removed from V and 6 bases from J, the gap between germline ends came to 7 bases. CDR3 length: 12 residues. CDR3 region: CASSIEPGELFF. The CDR3 DNA reads as TGTGCCAGCAGCATAGAACCCGGGGAGCTGTTTTTT.

The chain uses TRBV6-6 and TRBJ1-5; perhaps TRBD1 as D (5 bases). Germline V CDR1 and CDR2: MNHNY, SVGAGI (reference sequence). This CDR3 has 16 amino acids. The V gene lost 2 bases and the J gene lost 3 bases, with 14 bases spanning the gap. CDR3 region: CASSYPGTGVNQPQHF. The CDR3 coding sequence is TGTGCCAGCAGTTACCCCGGGACCGGAGTCAATCAGCCCCAGCATTTT.